This TCR beta chain was sequenced during a study of tumor-infiltrating lymphocytes in oesophageal squamous cell carcinoma listed by TCRdb under 2016. The receptor library was made with PCR. Instrument on record: Illumina HiSeq 2000. TCRdb cleaned the public reads at Q25 with fastp, built clones with MiXCR and kept in-frame beta chains. Every CDR3 protein is listed once, alongside the most common genes and DNA of its rows. The sample table lists over 3,500 distinct CDR3 sequences, more than 13% of them with a count of one. Of the sample, roughly 21% falls within the top ten clones. By how much of the sample it makes up, this clonotype is medium-sized (0.01 to 0.1%). Its antigen target is currently unknown. Per-base qualities were not stored, and no clone one base away is much larger. V ends up 5 bases short and J 1 base short, with an unmatched junction base count of 14. For CDR1 and CDR2, the germline V gene lists SGHVS and FQNEAQ. There are 18 amino acids in the CDR3, from cysteine to phenylalanine inclusive. CDR3 DNA only is kept here, 54 bases in frame from base 1.

Sequenced material: esophageal tumor tissue. Recombination joined TRBV7-8 with TRBJ2-7; TRBD2 aligns with 10 central bases. This TCR was sampled from a male donor with esophageal squamous cell carcinoma. The CDR3 sequence is CASSHTASGGLLSYEQYF. The DNA sequence is TGTGCCAGCAGCCATACGGCTAGCGGGGGTCTTCTGTCCTACGAGCAGTACTTC.